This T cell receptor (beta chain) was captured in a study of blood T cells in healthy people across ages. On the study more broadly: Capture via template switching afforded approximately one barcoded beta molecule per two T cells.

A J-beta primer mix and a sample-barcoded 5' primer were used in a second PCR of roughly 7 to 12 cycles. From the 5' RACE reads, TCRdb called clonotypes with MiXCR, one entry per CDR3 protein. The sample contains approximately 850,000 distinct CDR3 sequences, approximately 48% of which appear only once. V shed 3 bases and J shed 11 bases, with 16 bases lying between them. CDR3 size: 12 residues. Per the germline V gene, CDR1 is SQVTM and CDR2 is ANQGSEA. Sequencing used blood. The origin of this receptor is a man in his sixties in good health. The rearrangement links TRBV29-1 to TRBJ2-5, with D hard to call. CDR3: CSVEVFLNEQYF. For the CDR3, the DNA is TGCAGCGTTGAGGTCTTCTTGAATGAGCAGTACTTC.